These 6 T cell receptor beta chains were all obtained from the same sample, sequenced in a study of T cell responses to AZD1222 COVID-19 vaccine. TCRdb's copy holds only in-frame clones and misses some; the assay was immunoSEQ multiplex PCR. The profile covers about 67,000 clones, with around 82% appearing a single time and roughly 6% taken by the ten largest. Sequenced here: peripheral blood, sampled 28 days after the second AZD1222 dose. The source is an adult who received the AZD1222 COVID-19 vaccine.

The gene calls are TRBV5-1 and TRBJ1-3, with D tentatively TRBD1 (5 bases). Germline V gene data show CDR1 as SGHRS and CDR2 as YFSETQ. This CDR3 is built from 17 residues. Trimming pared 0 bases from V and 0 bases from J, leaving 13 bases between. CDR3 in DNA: TGCGCCAGCAGCTTGGGTGGAGGGGACCACTCTGGAAACACCATATATTTT. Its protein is CASSLGGGDHSGNTIYF.

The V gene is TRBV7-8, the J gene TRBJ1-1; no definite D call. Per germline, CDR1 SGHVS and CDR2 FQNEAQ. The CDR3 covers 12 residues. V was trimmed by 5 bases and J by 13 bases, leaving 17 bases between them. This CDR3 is CASSQSWARCFF. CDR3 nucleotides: TGTGCCAGCAGCCAGTCGTGGGCGCGTTGTTTCTTT.

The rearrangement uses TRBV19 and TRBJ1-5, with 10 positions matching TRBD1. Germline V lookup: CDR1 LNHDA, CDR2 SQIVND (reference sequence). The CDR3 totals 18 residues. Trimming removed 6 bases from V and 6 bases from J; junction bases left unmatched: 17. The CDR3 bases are TGTGCCAGTAGCGGTAGGGCTCGACAGGGGGCTATGCGTCAGCCCCAGCATTTT. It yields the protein CASSGRARQGAMRQPQHF.

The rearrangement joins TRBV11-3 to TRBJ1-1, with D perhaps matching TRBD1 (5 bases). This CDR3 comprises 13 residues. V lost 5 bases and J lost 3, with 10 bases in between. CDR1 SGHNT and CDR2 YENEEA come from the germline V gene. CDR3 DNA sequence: TGTGCCAGCAGCCGATACAGGTACACTGAAGCTTTCTTT. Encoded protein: CASSRYRYTEAFF.

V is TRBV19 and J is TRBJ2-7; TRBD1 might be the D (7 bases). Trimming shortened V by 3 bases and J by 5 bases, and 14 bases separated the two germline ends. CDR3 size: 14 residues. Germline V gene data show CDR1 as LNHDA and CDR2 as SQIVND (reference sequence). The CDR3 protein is CASSIVRGADEQYF. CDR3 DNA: TGTGCCAGTAGTATCGTCAGGGGGGCCGACGAGCAGTACTTC.

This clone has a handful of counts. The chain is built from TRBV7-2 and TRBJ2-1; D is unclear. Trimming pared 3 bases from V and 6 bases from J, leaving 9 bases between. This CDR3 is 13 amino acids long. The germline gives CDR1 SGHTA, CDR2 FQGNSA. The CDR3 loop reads CASSLFFSNEQFF. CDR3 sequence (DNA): TGTGCCAGCAGCTTGTTTTTTAGCAATGAGCAGTTCTTC.